Listed here is a single T cell receptor beta chain. The data were obtained in a study of blood T cell repertoires in COVID-19. Study summary: Researchers got acute and convalescent COVID-19 samples from the United States, Italy and Spain. PBMCs, B-cell-depleted T cells, or T cells provided the cDNA or gDNA that made up the material.

The CDR3 has 14 amino acids. With 6 bases clipped from V and 3 bases from J, the junction kept 3 bases outside the gene matches. Germline-derived CDR1 and CDR2 are SGHNT and YYREEE (reference sequence). Profiling relied on immunoSEQ multiplex PCR, and the TCRdb table lists in-frame clones only, not all of them. The data show about 370,000 clones, approximately 88% seen once. What was sequenced was peripheral blood. V and J are TRBV5-4 and TRBJ2-2, with 9 bases aligning to TRBD1. The receptor's source is a woman younger than 45 with COVID-19, enrolled during active disease. In DNA, the CDR3 is TGTGCCAGCAAAACAGGGGGCCACACCGGGGAGCTGTTTTTT. Translated: CASKTGGHTGELFF.